This T cell receptor beta chain was profiled in a study of CD8 T cells in Susac syndrome. To note about this clonotype: Its antigen is not identified.

Points from the study as a whole: In Susac syndrome, CD8+ expansion was highest in TEMRA and active disease.

The CDR3 contains 16 residues. Trimming cost V 5 bases and J 5 bases; bases outside gene matches: 10. CDR1 is SQVTM and CDR2 is ANQGSEA in the germline V gene. CD8+ and CD4+ T cells from blood underwent TCR beta sequencing. TEMRA cells were FACS-enriched, and CD8+ and CD4+ T cells were isolated negatively. Random hexamers were used to reverse transcribe the RNA input (about 0.5 to 1 ug). An immunoSEQ multiplex PCR amplified TCR beta CDR3 over 54 Vbeta and 13 Jbeta. A single record per CDR3 protein comes from TCRdb applying MiXCR to the immunoSEQ multiplex PCR reads. The sample carries under 85,000 distinct CDR3 sequences, approximately 95% recorded once.

The rearrangement joins TRBV29-1 to TRBJ2-7; 15 nucleotides line up with TRBD2. The sequence came from a human donor with Susac syndrome. Material for sequencing was CD8+ T cells from PBMCs. Here the CDR3 DNA reads TGCAGCGTTAGTAGGACTAGCGGGGGGGCAGTTGACGAGCAGTACTTC. Its protein product is CSVSRTSGGAVDEQYF.